The 32 T cell receptor beta chains below all came from one sample that was sequenced in a study of T cell changes during pregnancy in multiple sclerosis. Generated by immunoSEQ multiplex PCR, the TCRdb table keeps only in-frame clones and is missing some. This table has approximately 44,000 clones, 80% to 95% appearing once. Sequenced material: CD4+ T cells from peripheral blood mononuclear cells, taken in the second trimester of pregnancy. The receptor source for this set is a female donor in good health, enrolled as a control in a pregnancy study.

The genes are TRBV6-5 and TRBJ2-5; weak D call: TRBD1 (6 bases). The CDR3 covers 14 residues. Germline lookup yields CDR1 MNHEY and CDR2 SVGAGI. With 2 bases removed from V and 4 bases from J, the gap between germline ends came to 11 bases. The CDR3 spells CASSYQPQGETQYF. The CDR3 DNA sequence: TGTGCCAGCAGTTACCAGCCACAGGGAGAGACCCAGTACTTC.

Details on this clone: A read error may produce the germline difference seen at one junction end. The V and J genes are TRBV14 and TRBJ1-2, with D uncertain. This CDR3 contains 12 residues. The V gene's germline CDR1 is SGHDN and CDR2 FVKESK. CDR3 in DNA: TGTGCCAGCAGCCAAGGGGTGGAACAGAGCTCCTTC. Translated, it gives CASSQGVEQSSF. Based on the CDR3 plus reference TRBV14 and TRBJ1-2, the full variable domain is EAGVTQFPSHSVIEKGQTVTLRCDPISGHDNLYWYRRVMGKEIKFLLHFVKESKQDESGMPNNRFLAERTGGTYSTLKVQPAELEDSGVYFCASSQGVEQSSFGSGTRLTVV.

V usage is TRBV5-4 and J usage is TRBJ1-1; 7 bases map to TRBD1. The CDR3 is 14 amino acids. The germline V gene has CDR1 SGHNT and CDR2 YYREEE (reference sequence). The trim removed 4 bases at V and 2 bases at J, leaving 5 bases unmatched. CDR3 protein: CASSADRRNTEAFF. The CDR3 DNA reads as TGTGCCAGCAGCGCGGACAGGCGAAACACTGAAGCTTTCTTT.

This rearrangement joins TRBV19 to TRBJ2-2; D is unclear. V was clipped by 6 bases and J by 2 bases, with 16 bases between them. This CDR3 is built from 16 residues. Germline CDR1 is LNHDA and CDR2 is SQIVND (reference sequence). This chain's CDR3 is CASSNYAYPNTGELFF. The CDR3 DNA follows: TGTGCCAGTAGCAACTATGCTTACCCTAACACCGGGGAGCTGTTTTTT.

The gene calls are TRBV27 and TRBJ2-7, with TRBD2 identical over 9 bases. The germline gives CDR1 MNHEY, CDR2 SMNVEV (reference sequence). J gave up 6 bases and V 3 bases, and 9 bases lay outside the gene matches. This CDR3 is built from 15 residues. The CDR3: CASSFPSSGILEQYF. DNA for the CDR3: TGTGCCAGCAGTTTCCCCTCTAGCGGGATACTCGAGCAGTACTTC.

CDR3 sequence (DNA): TGTGCCACCAGCAGAAGCCAAGATACGCAGTATTTT. Its protein product is CATSRSQDTQYF. V and J are TRBV15 and TRBJ2-3; no clear D. Germline values: CDR1 LNHNV, CDR2 YYDKDF (reference sequence). The CDR3 spans 12 residues. With 2 bases removed from V and 5 bases from J, the gap between germline ends came to 5 bases.

The chain couples TRBV15 to TRBJ2-1; tentative D call: TRBD2 (6 bases). The V gene lost 3 bases and the J gene lost 8 bases, with 14 bases spanning the gap. This CDR3 region has 14 residues. Germline CDR1 is LNHNV and CDR2 is YYDKDF (reference sequence). The chain's CDR3 is CATSRSSDGDEQFF. The CDR3 DNA sequence: TGTGCCACCAGCAGGTCTAGCGACGGCGATGAGCAGTTCTTC.

The chain uses TRBV18 and TRBJ2-3; D is perhaps TRBD2 (5 bases). This CDR3 spans 15 amino acids. With 3 bases removed from V and 4 bases from J, the gap between germline ends came to 14 bases. Germline V CDR1 and CDR2: KGHSH, LQKENI. The CDR3 nucleotides are TGTGCCAGCTCACCTACTCTCGGGGTATCAGATACGCAGTATTTT. It yields the protein CASSPTLGVSDTQYF.

The V gene is TRBV5-1, the J gene TRBJ2-2; possibly TRBD1 for D (6 bases). CDR3 length: 13 residues. Between the trimmed V and J ends, which lost 7 bases and 5 bases, there was a span of 12 bases. CDR1 is SGHRS and CDR2 is YFSETQ in the germline V gene. The CDR3: CASEQGTTGELFF. The CDR3 DNA follows: TGCGCCAGCGAACAGGGAACAACCGGGGAGCTGTTTTTT.

This clone was seen a few times. The genes are TRBV30 and TRBJ1-4; D unclear. Germline CDR1 reads GTSNPN; CDR2 reads SVGIG (reference sequence). Trimming stripped 2 bases from V and 6 bases from J, with 7 bases between. CDR3 size: 12 residues. CDR3 in amino acids: CAWSWSDEKLFF. The CDR3 nucleotides are TGTGCCTGGAGTTGGTCGGATGAAAAACTGTTTTTT.

This clone has just one count. The V gene is TRBV5-1, the J gene TRBJ2-5; TRBD2 aligns across 8 bases. Germline V gives CDR1 SGHRS, CDR2 YFSETQ. This CDR3 spans 17 amino acids. J gave up 5 bases and V 2 bases, and 14 bases lay outside the gene matches. This CDR3 reads CASSFASAGLAQETQYF. CDR3 in DNA: TGCGCCAGCAGCTTCGCGAGCGCCGGACTAGCTCAGGAGACCCAGTACTTC.

This clone is a singleton in its sample. The chain recombines TRBV28 with TRBJ2-7; 8 positions match TRBD2. Per germline, CDR1 MDHEN and CDR2 SYDVKM. V shed 6 bases, J shed 0 bases, and the junction held 4 bases outside the gene matches. This CDR3 region has 14 residues. CDR3: CASRRSGSSYEQYF. CDR3 DNA: TGTGCCAGCAGACGAAGCGGGAGCTCCTACGAGCAGTACTTC.

The chain couples TRBV5-4 to TRBJ2-7; 7 bases line up with TRBD2. Germline V gives CDR1 SGHNT, CDR2 YYREEE (reference sequence). The CDR3 covers 15 residues. Trimming at V came to 2 bases and at J to 6 bases, leaving 11 bases not matched to a gene. CDR3 sequence (DNA): TGTGCCAGCAGCTTTGGGGGGGAGAGACGGTCCGAGCAGTACTTC. This translates into CASSFGGERRSEQYF.

V is TRBV18 and J is TRBJ2-7, with D perhaps TRBD1 (6 bases). The V end lost 5 bases, the J end lost 1 base, and 12 bases lay between the germline ends. The CDR3 consists of 14 residues. CDR1 KGHSH and CDR2 LQKENI come from the germline V gene. The DNA for the CDR3 is TGTGCCAGCTCAACAGGGACGCGGTCCTACGAGCAGTACTTC. This sequence encodes CASSTGTRSYEQYF.

Written as DNA, the CDR3 is TGTGCCAGCAGTTTAGCCGGGACAGGCCCGGATACGCAGTATTTT. Its translation: CASSLAGTGPDTQYF. The rearrangement links TRBV6-5 to TRBJ2-3; TRBD1 agrees at 8 bases. V was clipped by 4 bases and J by 6 bases; unmatched bases: 9. From germline, CDR1 is MNHEY and CDR2 SVGAGI. CDR3 size: 15 residues.

The chain uses TRBV12-5 and TRBJ2-7, with a weak D call TRBD2 (5 bases). Germline loops: CDR1 LGHNT, CDR2 FRNRAP. Trimming left V 2 bases short and J 3 bases short, with 8 bases between. This CDR3 spans 13 amino acids. The CDR3 bases are TGTGCTAGTGGTTTGAGAGGGAACTACGAGCAGTACTTC. Its translation is CASGLRGNYEQYF.

The CDR3 sequence: CASSPKRRTGRDTEAFF. In DNA form, the CDR3 reads TGTGCCAGCAGCCCAAAACGACGGACAGGGAGGGACACTGAAGCTTTCTTT. The rearrangement joins TRBV11-1 to TRBJ1-1; 8 bases line up with TRBD1. This CDR3 is 17 amino acids long. The junction had 14 bases not matched to a gene; V was cut back by 5 bases and J by 3 bases. Germline V CDR1 and CDR2: SGHAT, FQDESV (reference sequence).

This clone has a handful of counts. J is TRBJ2-2 and V is TRBV7-2; the D gene is possibly TRBD1 (6 bases). V dropped 4 bases and J dropped 1 base, with 13 bases sitting between them. This CDR3 is built from 16 residues. The germline CDR1 and CDR2 sequences are SGHTA and FQGNSA. The CDR3 reads CASSWGAGVNTGELFF. CDR3 in DNA: TGTGCCAGCAGCTGGGGTGCAGGGGTGAACACCGGGGAGCTGTTTTTT.

V and J are TRBV19 and TRBJ1-5, with 7 positions matching TRBD1. From germline, CDR1 is LNHDA and CDR2 SQIVND (reference sequence). The CDR3 covers 14 residues. The junction had 2 bases not matched to a gene; V was cut back by 1 base and J by 5 bases. The CDR3 DNA follows: TGTGCCAGTAGTATAGGGGGACAGCATCAGCCCCAGCATTTT. Its protein is CASSIGGQHQPQHF. Complete variable domain (other parts from reference TRBV19 and TRBJ1-5): DGGITQSPKYLFRKEGQNVTLSCEQNLNHDAMYWYRQDPGQGLRLIYYSQIVNDFQKGDIAEGYSVSREKKESFPLTVTSAQKNPTAFYLCASSIGGQHQPQHFGDGTRLSIL.

V usage is TRBV7-9 and J usage is TRBJ1-3; D call uncertain. Trimming removed 4 bases at V and 0 bases at J, with 13 bases between. CDR1 and CDR2 from the germline V gene are SEHNR and FQNEAQ (reference sequence). This CDR3 has 16 amino acids. CDR3 amino acids: CASSSTDLSSGNTIYF. In DNA form, the CDR3 reads TGTGCCAGCAGCTCCACAGATTTAAGCTCTGGAAACACCATATATTTT.

In this sample, this clone turned up once. The J gene is TRBJ1-2, the V gene TRBV2, with unresolved D. Trimming removed 5 bases at V and 5 bases at J, with 15 bases between. The CDR3 has 14 amino acids. The germline gives CDR1 SNHLY, CDR2 FYNNEI. The CDR3 region has the DNA TGTGCCAGCAGTCCGCAAATTGGCCTTTATGGCTACACCTTC. Its protein is CASSPQIGLYGYTF.

The rearrangement joins TRBV5-4 to TRBJ2-2; 8 bases map to TRBD2. J lost 5 bases, V lost 0 bases, and 6 bases had no gene match. The CDR3 runs to 16 residues. The germline V gene encodes CDR1 SGHNT and CDR2 YYREEE (reference sequence). In DNA, the CDR3 is TGTGCCAGCAGCTTGGGTACTAGCGGTAGAACCGGGGAGCTGTTTTTT. It is translated as CASSLGTSGRTGELFF.

The genes are TRBV7-6 and TRBJ2-7; possible D gene TRBD2, 6 bases. Germline CDR1 is SGHVS and CDR2 is FNYEAQ. Trimming shortened V by 2 bases and J by 7 bases, and 18 bases separated the two germline ends. The CDR3 is made up of 15 amino acids. In DNA, the CDR3 is TGTGCCAGCAGCTTATCCTTTGGCGGCGCGGGGGAGCAGTACTTC. It encodes CASSLSFGGAGEQYF.

The chain recombines TRBV13 with TRBJ2-7; the match to TRBD1 covers 7 bases. The CDR3 is made up of 15 amino acids. V lost 5 bases to trimming and J lost 4 bases; unmatched junction nucleotides: 11. The germline CDR1 and CDR2 sequences are PRHDT and FYEKMQ (reference sequence). Here the CDR3 DNA reads TGTGCCAGCAGCCCAGGACCAGGGGGACAATACGAGCAGTACTTC. It specifies CASSPGPGGQYEQYF.

DNA for the CDR3: TGTGCCAGCAGCTTAACAGGGCCGAACACCGGGGAGCTGTTTTTT. Residues: CASSLTGPNTGELFF. This chain uses TRBV7-2 with TRBJ2-2; D is possibly TRBD1 (6 bases). Per the germline V gene, CDR1 is SGHTA and CDR2 is FQGNSA. The CDR3 length is 15 residues. Trimming took off 2 bases at V and 0 bases at J, with 7 bases between the two ends. Supplemented by reference TRBV7-2 and TRBJ2-2, the full variable domain reads GAGVSQSPSNKVTEKGKDVELRCDPISGHTALYWYRQSLGQGLEFLIYFQGNSAPDKSGLPSDRFSAERTGGSVSTLTIQRTQQEDSAVYLCASSLTGPNTGELFFGEGSRLTVL.

The chain employs TRBV18 and TRBJ2-7; TRBD2 might be the D (6 bases). Trimming removed 0 bases at V and 2 bases at J, with 8 bases between. This CDR3 comprises 14 residues. Germline values: CDR1 KGHSH, CDR2 LQKENI. The DNA for the CDR3 is TGTGCCAGCTCACCACCGGGACTCCCCTACGAGCAGTACTTC. Its translation: CASSPPGLPYEQYF.

This chain connects TRBV10-3 to TRBJ2-1; 12 bases agree with TRBD1. The germline gives CDR1 ENHRY, CDR2 SYGVKD. V lost 10 bases and J lost 9; bases outside the gene matches: 13. This CDR3 region has 15 residues. The CDR3: CATAGWGQGAGEQFF. The CDR3 DNA reads as TGTGCCACCGCCGGGTGGGGACAGGGGGCCGGTGAGCAGTTCTTC.

The chain uses TRBV9 and TRBJ2-7; tentative D call: TRBD1 (6 bases). CDR1 is SGDLS, CDR2 YYNGEE, per germline. Trimming left V 3 bases short and J 6 bases short, with 19 bases between. The CDR3 extends over 15 amino acids. The CDR3 sequence: CASSGSGTPWGEQYF. DNA for the CDR3: TGTGCCAGCAGCGGATCCGGGACACCCTGGGGCGAGCAGTACTTC.

The chain is built from TRBV5-1 and TRBJ1-1; D is uncertain. V lost 0 bases, J lost 8 bases, and 11 bases lay in between. This CDR3 is 13 amino acids long. The germline V gene encodes CDR1 SGHRS and CDR2 YFSETQ. CDR3 sequence: CASSLVADGEAFF. The CDR3 bases are TGCGCCAGCAGCTTGGTGGCGGATGGAGAAGCTTTCTTT.

The genes are TRBV10-3 and TRBJ1-1, with a tentative D call TRBD1 (5 bases). Germline-derived CDR1 and CDR2 are ENHRY and SYGVKD. The V end was cut by 4 bases, the J end by 11 bases, with 26 bases between. The CDR3 loop spans 16 amino acids. In DNA form, the CDR3 reads TGTGCCATCAGTGTTTCCGGGACGCCCATTTCGGGGGAGGCTTTCTTT. Protein product: CAISVSGTPISGEAFF.

The rearrangement uses TRBV9 and TRBJ2-5; D unresolved. Germline CDR1 reads SGDLS; CDR2 reads YYNGEE. This CDR3 region has 13 residues. V lost 0 bases and J lost 4, with 7 bases in between. The chain's CDR3 is CASSVVPGETQYF. The CDR3 DNA is TGTGCCAGCAGCGTAGTCCCCGGAGAGACCCAGTACTTC.

The CDR3, as DNA: TGTGCCAGCAGCCCGGGGACTATGAACACTGAAGCTTTCTTT. Translating it yields CASSPGTMNTEAFF. The chain is built from TRBV7-6 and TRBJ1-1; maybe TRBD1 (5 bases). Germline V lookup: CDR1 SGHVS, CDR2 FNYEAQ. This CDR3 has 14 residues. Deletions cut 5 bases from V and 0 bases from J, with 10 bases between.